This record covers a single T cell receptor (beta chain). What it binds is not known. This record belongs to a study of CD8 T cells in Susac syndrome. Random-hexamer reverse transcription was applied to roughly 0.45 to 1 ug RNA. It was immunoSEQ multiplex PCR that amplified TCR beta CDR3 across 54 Vbeta and 13 Jbeta. TCRdb re-derived calls from the immunoSEQ multiplex PCR reads in MiXCR, one entry per CDR3 protein. The sample yields 250,000 to 350,000 distinct CDR3 sequences, roughly 84% seen once. General study findings and limits: TCR sequencing and HLA analysis covered a relatively small number of individuals.

The authors carried out high-throughput sequencing of TCR beta. They applied it to CD8+ and CD4+ T cells obtained from blood. TEMRA cells were FACS-enriched and CD8+ and CD4+ T cells negatively isolated. The CDR3 is 16 residues long. V lost 4 bases, J lost 4 bases, and 11 bases stayed unmatched. From germline, CDR1 is MNHEY and CDR2 SMNVEV (reference sequence). Sequencing was carried out using CD8+ T cells from PBMCs. This TCR was sampled from a human donor with multiple sclerosis. V is TRBV27 and J is TRBJ2-3, with 7 bases lining up with TRBD2. CDR3 region: CASSSSSGTLADTQYF. The CDR3 coding sequence is TGTGCCAGCAGTTCCTCCAGCGGGACGCTCGCAGATACGCAGTATTTT.